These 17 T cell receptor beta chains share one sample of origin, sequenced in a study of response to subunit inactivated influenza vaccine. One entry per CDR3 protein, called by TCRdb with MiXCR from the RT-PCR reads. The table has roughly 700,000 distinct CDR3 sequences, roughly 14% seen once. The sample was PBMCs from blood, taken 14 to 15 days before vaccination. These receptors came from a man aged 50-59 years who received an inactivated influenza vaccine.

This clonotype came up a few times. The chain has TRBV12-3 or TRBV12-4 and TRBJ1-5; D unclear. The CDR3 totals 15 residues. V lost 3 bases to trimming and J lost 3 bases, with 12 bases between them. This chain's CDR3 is CASSFRSTDNQPQHF. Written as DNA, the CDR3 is TGTGCCAGCAGTTTTCGGAGCACCGACAATCAGCCCCAGCATTTT.

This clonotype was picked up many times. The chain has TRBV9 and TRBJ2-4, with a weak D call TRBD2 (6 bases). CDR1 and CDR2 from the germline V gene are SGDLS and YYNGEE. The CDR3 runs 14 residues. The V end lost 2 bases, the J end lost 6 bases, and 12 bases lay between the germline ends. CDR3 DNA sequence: TGTGCCAGCAGCGTTGGGGGGTATGGAAACATTCAGTACTTC. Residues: CASSVGGYGNIQYF. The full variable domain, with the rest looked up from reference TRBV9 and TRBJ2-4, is DSGVTQTPKHLITATGQRVTLRCSPRSGDLSVYWYQQSLDQGLQFLIQYYNGEERAKGNILERFSAQQFPDLHSELNLSSLELGDSALYFCASSVGGYGNIQYFGAGTRLSVL.

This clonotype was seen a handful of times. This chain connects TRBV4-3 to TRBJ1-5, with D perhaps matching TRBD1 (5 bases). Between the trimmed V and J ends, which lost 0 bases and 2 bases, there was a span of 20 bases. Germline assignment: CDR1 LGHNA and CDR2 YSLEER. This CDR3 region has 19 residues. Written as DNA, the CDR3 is TGCGCCAGCAGCCAAGAGAGGGTCGGGGCCTGGGGGGGCAATCAGCCCCAGCATTTT. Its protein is CASSQERVGAWGGNQPQHF.

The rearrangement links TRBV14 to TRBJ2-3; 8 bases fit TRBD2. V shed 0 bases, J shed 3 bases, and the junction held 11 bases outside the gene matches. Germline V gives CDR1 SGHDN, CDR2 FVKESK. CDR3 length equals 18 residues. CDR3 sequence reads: CASSQETLHSGMTDTQYF. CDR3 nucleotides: TGTGCCAGCAGCCAAGAGACCTTGCATAGCGGGATGACAGATACGCAGTATTTT.

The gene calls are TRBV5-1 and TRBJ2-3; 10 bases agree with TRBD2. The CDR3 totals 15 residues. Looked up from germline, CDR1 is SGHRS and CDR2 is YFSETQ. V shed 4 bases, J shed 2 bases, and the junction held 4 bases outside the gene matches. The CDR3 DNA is TGCGCCAGCAGCGGCCTAGCGGGGGACACAGATACGCAGTATTTT. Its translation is CASSGLAGDTDTQYF.

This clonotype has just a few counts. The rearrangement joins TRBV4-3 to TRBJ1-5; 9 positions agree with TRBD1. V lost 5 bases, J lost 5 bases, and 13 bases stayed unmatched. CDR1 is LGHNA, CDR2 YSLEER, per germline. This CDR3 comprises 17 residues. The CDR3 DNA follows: TGCGCCAGCAGCGCTCGATTCGGGACAGGGAATCATCAGCCCCAGCATTTT. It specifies CASSARFGTGNHQPQHF.

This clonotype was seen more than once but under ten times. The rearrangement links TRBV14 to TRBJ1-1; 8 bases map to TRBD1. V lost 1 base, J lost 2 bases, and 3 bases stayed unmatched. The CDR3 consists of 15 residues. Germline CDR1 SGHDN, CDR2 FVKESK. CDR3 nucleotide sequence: TGTGCCAGCAGCCAAGGGACAGGGATAAACACTGAAGCTTTCTTT. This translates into CASSQGTGINTEAFF.

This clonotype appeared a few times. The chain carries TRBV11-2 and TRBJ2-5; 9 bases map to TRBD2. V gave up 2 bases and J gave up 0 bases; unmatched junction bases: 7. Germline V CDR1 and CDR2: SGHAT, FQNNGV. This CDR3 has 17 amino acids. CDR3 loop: CASSLSGGGVYQETQYF. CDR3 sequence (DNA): TGTGCCAGCAGCTTATCGGGCGGGGGGGTGTACCAAGAGACCCAGTACTTC.

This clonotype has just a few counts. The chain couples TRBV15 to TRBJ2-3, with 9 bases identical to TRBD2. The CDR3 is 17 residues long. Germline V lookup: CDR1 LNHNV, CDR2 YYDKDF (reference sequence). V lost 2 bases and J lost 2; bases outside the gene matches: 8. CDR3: CATSRNPLAGNTDTQYF. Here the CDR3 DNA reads TGTGCCACCAGCAGAAATCCCCTAGCGGGGAACACAGATACGCAGTATTTT.

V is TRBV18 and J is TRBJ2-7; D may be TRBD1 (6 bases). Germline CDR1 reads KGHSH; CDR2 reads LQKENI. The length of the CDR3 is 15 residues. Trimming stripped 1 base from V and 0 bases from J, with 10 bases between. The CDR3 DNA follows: TGTGCCAGCTCACCACGAACAGGGCTCTCCTACGAGCAGTACTTC. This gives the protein CASSPRTGLSYEQYF. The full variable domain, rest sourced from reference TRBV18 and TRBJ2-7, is NAGVMQNPRHLVRRRGQEARLRCSPMKGHSHVYWYRQLPEEGLKFMVYLQKENIIDESGMPKERFSAEFPKEGPSILRIQQVVRGDSAAYFCASSPRTGLSYEQYFGPGTRLTVT.

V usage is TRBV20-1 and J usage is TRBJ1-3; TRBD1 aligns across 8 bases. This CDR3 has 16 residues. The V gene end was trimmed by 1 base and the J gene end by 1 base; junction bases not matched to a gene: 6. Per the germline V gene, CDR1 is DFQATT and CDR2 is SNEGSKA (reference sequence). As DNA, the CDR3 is TGCAGTGCTAGAGCTTCCAGGGGGCTATCTGGAAACACCATATATTTT. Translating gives CSARASRGLSGNTIYF.

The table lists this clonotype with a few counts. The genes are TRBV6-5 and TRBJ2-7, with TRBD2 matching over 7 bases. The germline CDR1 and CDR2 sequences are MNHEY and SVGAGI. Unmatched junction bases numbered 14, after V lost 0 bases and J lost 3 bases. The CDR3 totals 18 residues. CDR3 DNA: TGTGCCAGCAGTTACTCGAGCCCTGCCCTAGCGGTGATCTACGAGCAGTACTTC. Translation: CASSYSSPALAVIYEQYF.

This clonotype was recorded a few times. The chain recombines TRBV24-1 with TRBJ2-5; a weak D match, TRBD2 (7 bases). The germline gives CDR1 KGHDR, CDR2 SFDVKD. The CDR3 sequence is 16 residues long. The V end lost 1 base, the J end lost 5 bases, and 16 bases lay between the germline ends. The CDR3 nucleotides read TGTGCCACCAGTGATTTAGGGGGGGGCGCGAGGGAGACCCAGTACTTC. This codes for CATSDLGGGARETQYF.

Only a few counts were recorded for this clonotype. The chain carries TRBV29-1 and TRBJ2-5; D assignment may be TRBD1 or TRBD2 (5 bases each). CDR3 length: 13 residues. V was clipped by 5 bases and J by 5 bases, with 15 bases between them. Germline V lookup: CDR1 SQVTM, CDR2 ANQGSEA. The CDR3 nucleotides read TGCAGCGTTAGGGGCCGGGGAGAGGAGACCCAGTACTTC. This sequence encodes CSVRGRGEETQYF.

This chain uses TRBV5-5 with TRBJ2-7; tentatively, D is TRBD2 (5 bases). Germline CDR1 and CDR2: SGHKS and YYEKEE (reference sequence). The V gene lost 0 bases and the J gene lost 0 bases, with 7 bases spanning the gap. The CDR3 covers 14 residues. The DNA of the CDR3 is TGTGCCAGCAGCTTGGTCGGGAACTCCTACGAGCAGTACTTC. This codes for CASSLVGNSYEQYF.

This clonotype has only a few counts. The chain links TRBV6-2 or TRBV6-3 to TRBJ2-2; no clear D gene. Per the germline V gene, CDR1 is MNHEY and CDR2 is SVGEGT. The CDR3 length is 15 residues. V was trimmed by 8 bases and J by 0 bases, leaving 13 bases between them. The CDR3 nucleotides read TGTGCCAGCCGATTACCCAAGGCGAACACCGGGGAGCTGTTTTTT. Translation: CASRLPKANTGELFF.

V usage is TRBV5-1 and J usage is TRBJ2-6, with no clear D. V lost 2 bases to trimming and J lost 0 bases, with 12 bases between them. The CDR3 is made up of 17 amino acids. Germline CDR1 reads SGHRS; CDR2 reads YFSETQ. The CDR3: CASSFGLEHSGANVLTF. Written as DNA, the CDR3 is TGCGCCAGCAGCTTCGGGCTCGAACACTCTGGGGCCAACGTCCTGACTTTC.